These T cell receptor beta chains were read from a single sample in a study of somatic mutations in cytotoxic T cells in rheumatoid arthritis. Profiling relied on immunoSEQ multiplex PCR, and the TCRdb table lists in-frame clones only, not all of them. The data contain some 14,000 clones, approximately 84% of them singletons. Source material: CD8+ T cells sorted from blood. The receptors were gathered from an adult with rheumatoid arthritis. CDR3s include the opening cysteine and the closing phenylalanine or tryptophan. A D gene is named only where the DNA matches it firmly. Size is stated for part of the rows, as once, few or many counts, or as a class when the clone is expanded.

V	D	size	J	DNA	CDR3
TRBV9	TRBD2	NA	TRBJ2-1	TGTGCCAGCAGCCCGTGGCTAGCGGGGGAGGGTTACAATGAGCAGTTCTTC	CASSPWLAGEGYNEQFF
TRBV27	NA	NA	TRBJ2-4	TGTGCCAGCAGGATTTTACCGGGACATATGGGGGACATTCAGTACTTC	CASRILPGHMGDIQYF
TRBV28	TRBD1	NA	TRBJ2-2	TGTGCCAGCAGTGGGGGGACAGGGGGCTACACCGGGGAGCTGTTTTTT	CASSGGTGGYTGELFF
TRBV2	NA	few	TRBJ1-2	TGTGCCAGCAGTGCCTACTCGGGGACCCGTAATGGCTACACCTTC	CASSAYSGTRNGYTF
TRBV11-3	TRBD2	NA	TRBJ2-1	TGTGCCAGCACCCTTCGGACTAGCGGGGGGGAGGGGTCCTACAATGAGCAGTTCTTC	CASTLRTSGGEGSYNEQFF
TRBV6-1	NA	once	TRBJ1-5	TGTGCCAGCAGTGAAAGCACTCATCAGCCCCAGCATTTT	CASSESTHQPQHF
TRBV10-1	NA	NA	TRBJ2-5	TGCGCCACGGTGCTGCGGGAAGAGACCCAGTACTTC	CATVLREETQYF
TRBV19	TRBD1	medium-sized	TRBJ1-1	TGTGCCAGTAGTATCACCGGGACAGCCAACACTGAAGCTTTCTTT	CASSITGTANTEAFF
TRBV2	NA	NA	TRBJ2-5	TGTGCCAGCAGTTCCCCCCAATTGCCGGGGGCGGAGCAAGAGACCCAGTACTTC	CASSSPQLPGAEQETQYF
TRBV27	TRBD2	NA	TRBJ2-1	TGTGCCAGCAGTTACGGGACTAGCGGGAGTAGTGAGCAGTTCTTC	CASSYGTSGSSEQFF
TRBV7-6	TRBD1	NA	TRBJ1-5	TGTGCCAGCAGCTTAGGGCCGTGGACAGGGGTCCATCAGCCCCAGCATTTT	CASSLGPWTGVHQPQHF
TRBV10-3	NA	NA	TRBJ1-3	TGTGCCATCAGGGTTGGGAGGGCCTCTGGAAACACCATATATTTT	CAIRVGRASGNTIYF
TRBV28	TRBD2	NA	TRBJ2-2	TGTGCCAGCAGTACAGTAGCGGGAGTGAAGACCGGGGAGCTGTTTTTT	CASSTVAGVKTGELFF
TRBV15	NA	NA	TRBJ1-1	TGTGCCACCAGCATGGTCAGGGGAGGCACTGAAGCTTTCTTT	CATSMVRGGTEAFF
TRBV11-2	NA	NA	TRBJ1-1	TGTGCCAGCAGCTCCTACGATCTAGGCCTGAACACTGAAGCTTTCTTT	CASSSYDLGLNTEAFF
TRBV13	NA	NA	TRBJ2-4	TGTGCCAGCAGCGGCCCAGGGATTCTAGCCAAAAACATTCAGTACTTC	CASSGPGILAKNIQYF
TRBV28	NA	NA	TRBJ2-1	TGTGCCAGCAGTTTCATTAGCCCAAAGAACTACAATGAGCAGTTCTTC	CASSFISPKNYNEQFF
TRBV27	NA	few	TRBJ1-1	TGTGCCAGCAGGAAAGGATCAGCGAACACTGAAGCTTTCTTT	CASRKGSANTEAFF
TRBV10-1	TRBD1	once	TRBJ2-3	TGCGCCAGCAGTGAGTCGAGGGGACAGGGGTTGAGAGATACGCAGTATTTT	CASSESRGQGLRDTQYF
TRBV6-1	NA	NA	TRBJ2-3	TGTGCCAGCAGTGAAGAGGAAGGAGGGCCCTGCCAGTATTTT	CASSEEEGGPCQYF
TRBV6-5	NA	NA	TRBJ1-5	TGTGCCAGCAGTACCGTAGAGTCACCGCGGCCCCAGCATTTT	CASSTVESPRPQHF
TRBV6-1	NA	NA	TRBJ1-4	TGTGCCAGCAGTGGCGGGGGCGCATCTAATGAAAAACTGTTTTTT	CASSGGGASNEKLFF
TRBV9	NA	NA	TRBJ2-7	TGTGCCAGCAGCGAGAGTTCCGTCAGGTCCTACGAGCAGTACTTC	CASSESSVRSYEQYF
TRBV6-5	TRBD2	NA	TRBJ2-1	TGTGCCAGCAGTCTAGCGGACCACTACAATGAGCAGTTCTTC	CASSLADHYNEQFF
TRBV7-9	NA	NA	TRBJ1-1	TGTGCCAGCAGCTCATCGGGGCTATGGACTGAAGCTTTCTTT	CASSSSGLWTEAFF
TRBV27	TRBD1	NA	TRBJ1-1	TGTGCCAGCAGTAACCAGGGGGCGGGCACTGAAGCTTTCTTT	CASSNQGAGTEAFF
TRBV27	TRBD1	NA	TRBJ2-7	TGTGCCAGCAGCACAACAGGGGACGAGCAGTACTTC	CASSTTGDEQYF
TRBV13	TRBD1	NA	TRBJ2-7	TGTGCCAGCAGACGCACCGGGACAGGATCCTACGAGCAGTACTTC	CASRRTGTGSYEQYF
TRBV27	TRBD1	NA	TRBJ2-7	TGTGCCAGCAGTCTATACGGGACAGGCCCCCTCTACGAGCAGTACTTC	CASSLYGTGPLYEQYF
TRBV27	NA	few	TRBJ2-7	TGTGCCAGCAGTTTAAGGGACCCTCAGGAAGGCTCCTACGAGCAGTACTTC	CASSLRDPQEGSYEQYF
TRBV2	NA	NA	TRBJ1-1	TGTGCCAGCAGTGATGGGGGGACTGAAGCTTTCTTT	CASSDGGTEAFF
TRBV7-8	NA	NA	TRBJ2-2	TGTGCCAGCAGCTCACCGGCCTCCGTGGGGGAGCTGTTTTTT	CASSSPASVGELFF